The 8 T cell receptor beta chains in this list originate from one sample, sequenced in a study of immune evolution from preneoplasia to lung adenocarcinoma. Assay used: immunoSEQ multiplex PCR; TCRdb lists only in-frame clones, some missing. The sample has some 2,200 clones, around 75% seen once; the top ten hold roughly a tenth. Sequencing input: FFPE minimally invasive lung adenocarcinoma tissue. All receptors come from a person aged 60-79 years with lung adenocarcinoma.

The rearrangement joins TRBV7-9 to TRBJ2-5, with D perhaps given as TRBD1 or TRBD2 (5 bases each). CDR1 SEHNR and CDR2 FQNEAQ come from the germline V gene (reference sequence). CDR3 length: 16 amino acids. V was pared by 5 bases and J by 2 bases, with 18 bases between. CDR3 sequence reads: CASSLLSPGSQETQYF. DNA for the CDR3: TGTGCCAGCAGCCTTCTATCCCCAGGGAGTCAAGAGACCCAGTACTTC.

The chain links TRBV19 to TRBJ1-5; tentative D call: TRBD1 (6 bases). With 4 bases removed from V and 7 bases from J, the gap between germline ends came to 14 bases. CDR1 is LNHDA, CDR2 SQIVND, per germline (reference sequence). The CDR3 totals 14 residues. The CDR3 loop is CASSKTGPGQPQHF. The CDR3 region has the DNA TGTGCCAGTAGTAAAACAGGGCCAGGACAGCCCCAGCATTTT.

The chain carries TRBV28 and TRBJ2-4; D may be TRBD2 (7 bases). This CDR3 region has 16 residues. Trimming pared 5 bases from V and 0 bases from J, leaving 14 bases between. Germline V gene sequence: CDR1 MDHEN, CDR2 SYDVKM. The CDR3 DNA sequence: TGTGCCAGCAGTCCCCGGCGGGGGCTAGCCAAAAACATTCAGTACTTC. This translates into CASSPRRGLAKNIQYF.

The CDR3, as DNA: TGTGCCAGCAGTGGGCTAGCGGGGGGGAAAAACATTCAGTACTTC. Encoded protein: CASSGLAGGKNIQYF. The gene calls are TRBV6-5 and TRBJ2-4, with 12 bases lining up with TRBD2. The CDR3 spans 15 residues. CDR1 and CDR2 (germline): MNHEY, SVGAGI. J gave up 4 bases and V 5 bases, and 3 bases lay outside the gene matches.

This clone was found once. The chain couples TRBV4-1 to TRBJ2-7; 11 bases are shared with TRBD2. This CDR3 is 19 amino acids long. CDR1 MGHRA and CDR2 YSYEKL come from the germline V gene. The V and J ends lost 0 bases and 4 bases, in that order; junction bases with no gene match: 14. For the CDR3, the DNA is TGCGCCAGCAGCCAAGATCCCGGACTAGCGGGTTATGGGGGATACGAGCAGTACTTC. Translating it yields CASSQDPGLAGYGGYEQYF.

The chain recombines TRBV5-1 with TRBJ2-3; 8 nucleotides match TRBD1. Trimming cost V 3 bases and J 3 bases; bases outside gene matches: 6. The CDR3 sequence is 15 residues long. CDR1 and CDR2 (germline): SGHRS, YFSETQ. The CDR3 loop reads CASSSGQVITDTQYF. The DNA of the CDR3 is TGCGCCAGCAGCTCGGGACAGGTCATAACAGATACGCAGTATTTT.

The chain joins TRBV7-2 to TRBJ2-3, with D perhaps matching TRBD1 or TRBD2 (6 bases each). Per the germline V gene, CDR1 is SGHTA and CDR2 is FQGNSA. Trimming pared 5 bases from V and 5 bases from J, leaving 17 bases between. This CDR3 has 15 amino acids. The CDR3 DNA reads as TGTGCCAGCAGCCCAAGGGGGGCCAGTTTAGATACGCAGTATTTT. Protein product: CASSPRGASLDTQYF.

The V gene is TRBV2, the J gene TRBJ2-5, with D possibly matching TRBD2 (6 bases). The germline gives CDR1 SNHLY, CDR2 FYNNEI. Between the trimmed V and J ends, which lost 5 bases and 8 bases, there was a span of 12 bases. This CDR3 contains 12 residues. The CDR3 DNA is TGTGCCAGCAGTAGGGACTCCCTAACCCAGTACTTC. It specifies CASSRDSLTQYF.